This entry lists 18 T cell receptor beta chains sequenced from one sample in a study of persistence of HIV-infected CD4 T cells. These receptors are not linked to any known antigen. The immunoSEQ assay was version 4, run in survey mode. The repertoire was sequenced with immunoSEQ multiplex PCR; TCRdb's copy has only in-frame clones and lacks some. The sample comprises over 60,000 clones, roughly 75% of which are singletons, and 1.5% to 2% rests with the top ten. Cells were stimulated with overlapping HIV-1 Gag 15-mer peptides. CD40L/CD69 double-negative CD45RO-high memory CD4+ T cells were collected. The sequenced sample was CD4+ T cells sorted from PBMCs after approximately 18-hour stimulation, obtained from a patient who received antiretroviral therapy. The receptors derive from an adult man with HIV who was CMV-seropositive.

The genes are TRBV19 and TRBJ1-6; TRBD1 is a possible D gene (6 bases). The CDR3 totals 14 residues. The V and J ends lost 8 bases and 7 bases respectively, with 15 bases between them. Germline V CDR1 and CDR2: LNHDA, SQIVND (reference sequence). This chain's CDR3 is CASRQGSHNSPLHF. The CDR3 bases are TGTGCCAGTCGTCAGGGGTCGCACAATTCACCCCTCCACTTT. Complete variable domain (other parts from reference TRBV19 and TRBJ1-6): DGGITQSPKYLFRKEGQNVTLSCEQNLNHDAMYWYRQDPGQGLRLIYYSQIVNDFQKGDIAEGYSVSREKKESFPLTVTSAQKNPTAFYLCASRQGSHNSPLHFGNGTRLTVT.

V usage is TRBV7-2 and J usage is TRBJ1-2; tentative D call: TRBD1 (6 bases). CDR1 SGHTA and CDR2 FQGNSA come from the germline V gene. The V gene lost 2 bases and the J gene lost 5 bases, with 12 bases spanning the gap. The CDR3 totals 14 residues. The CDR3 DNA follows: TGTGCCAGCAGCTTACAGGGGAAAGGTTATGGCTACACCTTC. This gives the protein CASSLQGKGYGYTF.

This clone came up once. The chain combines TRBV7-2 with TRBJ2-3, with 7 bases aligning to TRBD2. The CDR3 spans 16 residues. The germline V gene encodes CDR1 SGHTA and CDR2 FQGNSA. Unmatched junction bases numbered 10, after V lost 4 bases and J lost 3 bases. The CDR3 nucleotides are TGTGCCAGCAGCTCCTCCACGAGCGGGGCAACAGATACGCAGTATTTT. It is translated as CASSSSTSGATDTQYF.

The chain uses TRBV6-5 and TRBJ1-1, with a weak D call TRBD1 (5 bases). V dropped 6 bases and J dropped 2 bases, with 16 bases sitting between them. This CDR3 region has 15 residues. CDR1 MNHEY and CDR2 SVGAGI come from the germline V gene. CDR3 sequence: CASRGRGGENTEAFF. The CDR3 DNA follows: TGTGCCAGCAGGGGGAGGGGCGGGGAAAACACTGAAGCTTTCTTT.

V gene TRBV24-1 combines with J gene TRBJ2-2, with D tentatively TRBD1 (5 bases). CDR1 and CDR2 from the germline V gene are KGHDR and SFDVKD. CDR3 length equals 12 residues. V was pared by 5 bases and J by 7 bases, with 7 bases between. CDR3 sequence (DNA): TGTGCCACCAGTGCAGGGTTCGGGGAGCTGTTTTTT. It encodes CATSAGFGELFF.

The CDR3 region is CSAVANYGYTF. The CDR3 DNA sequence: TGCAGTGCTGTGGCAAACTATGGCTACACCTTC. The chain recombines TRBV20-1 with TRBJ1-2, with D hard to call. The V end was cut by 5 bases, the J end by 2 bases, with 6 bases between. Germline-derived CDR1 and CDR2 are DFQATT and SNEGSKA (reference sequence). CDR3 length: 11 amino acids.

The chain has TRBV2 and TRBJ2-7; D remains ambiguous. This CDR3 is 12 amino acids long. CDR1 is SNHLY, CDR2 FYNNEI, per germline. V was shortened by 5 bases and J by 7 bases, with 12 bases between the two germline ends. The DNA of the CDR3 is TGTGCCAGCAGTCAGTACATTGGTGAGCAGTACTTC. Translated, it gives CASSQYIGEQYF. Filled out from reference TRBV2 and TRBJ2-7, the complete variable domain reads EPEVTQTPSHQVTQMGQEVILRCVPISNHLYFYWYRQILGQKVEFLVSFYNNEISEKSEIFDDQFSVERPDGSNFTLKIRSTKLEDSAMYFCASSQYIGEQYFGPGTRLTVT.

This clone was observed a handful of times. The chain carries TRBV11-3 and TRBJ2-6, with D possibly TRBD2 on 6 matching bases. The germline CDR1 and CDR2 sequences are SGHNT and YENEEA. CDR3 size: 15 residues. Trimming took off 4 bases at V and 2 bases at J, with 9 bases between the two ends. CDR3 sequence (DNA): TGTGCCAGCAGCTCATCGGGGGCTGGGGCCAACGTCCTGACTTTC. Translating gives CASSSSGAGANVLTF.

The V call is TRBV5-1, the J call TRBJ2-2; the D gene is possibly TRBD2 (6 bases). The CDR3 length is 17 residues. V was pared by 0 bases and J by 0 bases, with 12 bases between. CDR1 SGHRS and CDR2 YFSETQ come from the germline V gene. CDR3 sequence (DNA): TGCGCCAGCAGCTTGGCCCATGGGGGGTCGAACACCGGGGAGCTGTTTTTT. It yields the protein CASSLAHGGSNTGELFF.

This clone was counted only a few times. The V and J genes are TRBV5-1 and TRBJ1-4; 8 bases agree with TRBD1. The CDR3 is 17 residues long. J lost 8 bases, V lost 4 bases, and 16 bases had no gene match. Germline-derived CDR1 and CDR2 are SGHRS and YFSETQ. CDR3 sequence reads: CASSRTDSGGAKEKLFF. DNA of the CDR3: TGCGCCAGCAGCCGGACCGATTCAGGGGGCGCGAAGGAAAAACTGTTTTTT. Filled out from reference TRBV5-1 and TRBJ1-4, the complete variable domain reads KAGVTQTPRYLIKTRGQQVTLSCSPISGHRSVSWYQQTPGQGLQFLFEYFSETQRNKGNFPGRFSGRQFSNSRSEMNVSTLELGDSALYLCASSRTDSGGAKEKLFFGSGTQLSVL.

On this clone: Compared with germline, one end of the junction differs, possibly owing to a read error. This chain connects TRBV3-1 (or the pseudogene TRBV3-2) to TRBJ1-2; no definite D call. This CDR3 is 12 amino acids long. CDR1 and CDR2 (germline): LGHDT, YNNKEL (reference sequence). The chain's CDR3 is CASSQGAGSGRF. The CDR3 nucleotides read TGTGCCAGCAGCCAAGGCGCCGGCTCGGGTCGCTTC.

V is TRBV6-2 or TRBV6-3 and J is TRBJ2-7; 9 bases map to TRBD1. CDR1 and CDR2 from the germline V gene are MNHEY and SVGEGT. CDR3 length: 14 residues. The J segment lost 6 bases and the V segment lost 4 bases, leaving 7 bases of the junction unmatched. CDR3 bases: TGTGCCAGCAGTTTGGAGACAGGGGGAGGCGAGCAGTACTTC. Encoded protein: CASSLETGGGEQYF.

The chain couples TRBV6-5 to TRBJ1-1, with a tentative D call TRBD1 (6 bases). The CDR3 spans 15 residues. Germline CDR1 is MNHEY and CDR2 is SVGAGI. Between the trimmed V and J ends, which lost 5 bases and 3 bases, there was a span of 16 bases. CDR3 sequence reads: CASSLQGSAYTEAFF. The CDR3 DNA reads as TGTGCCAGCAGTCTTCAGGGGTCCGCTTACACTGAAGCTTTCTTT.

This clone came up once. The chain carries TRBV18 and TRBJ2-2; no firm D call. V was shortened by 1 base and J by 0 bases, with 9 bases between the two germline ends. This CDR3 is 16 amino acids long. Per the germline V gene, CDR1 is KGHSH and CDR2 is LQKENI. CDR3 DNA sequence: TGTGCCAGCTCACCACGGGCAGGTCCGAACACCGGGGAGCTGTTTTTT. Its protein product is CASSPRAGPNTGELFF. The full variable domain, completed using reference TRBV18 and TRBJ2-2, is NAGVMQNPRHLVRRRGQEARLRCSPMKGHSHVYWYRQLPEEGLKFMVYLQKENIIDESGMPKERFSAEFPKEGPSILRIQQVVRGDSAAYFCASSPRAGPNTGELFFGEGSRLTVL.

On this clone itself: Additional DNA sequences in this sample encode the identical CDR3. The chain has TRBV6-5 and TRBJ1-3; D call uncertain. Trimming stripped 10 bases from V and 0 bases from J, with 7 bases between. Germline V gene data show CDR1 as MNHEY and CDR2 as SVGAGI. This CDR3 region has 12 residues. This CDR3 reads CATLSSGNTIYF. The CDR3 DNA is TGTGCCACTCTTTCCTCTGGAAACACCATATATTTT.

The chain links TRBV6-5 to TRBJ2-2; 10 bases are a match to TRBD1. The CDR3 consists of 15 residues. CDR1 is MNHEY, CDR2 SVGAGI, per germline. The trim removed 6 bases at V and 9 bases at J, leaving 10 bases unmatched. The CDR3 nucleotides read TGTGCCAGCAGAACCGGGACAGGGGAGTTAAGGGAGCTGTTTTTT. Translating it yields CASRTGTGELRELFF.

In this sample, this clone is medium-sized. Within the sample, other DNA sequences also encode this same CDR3. V is TRBV20-1 and J is TRBJ1-4; D gene uncertain. This CDR3 is 11 amino acids long. Per the germline V gene, CDR1 is DFQATT and CDR2 is SNEGSKA (reference sequence). Trimming shortened V by 1 base and J by 8 bases, and 5 bases separated the two germline ends. The CDR3 sequence is CSARAQEKLFF. The DNA for the CDR3 is TGCAGTGCTAGAGCTCAGGAAAAACTGTTTTTT.

J is TRBJ1-6 and V is TRBV7-3; 8 nucleotides agree with TRBD1. Germline trimming cut 5 bases from V and 3 bases from J; bases unmatched to any gene: 6. CDR3 length: 16 residues. Germline V lookup: CDR1 SGHTA, CDR2 FQGTGA. CDR3 amino acids: CASSPQGAGYNSPLHF. The CDR3, as DNA: TGTGCCAGCAGCCCTCAGGGGGCCGGCTATAATTCACCCCTCCACTTT.